This entry lists 30 T cell receptor beta chains sequenced from one sample in a study of shared clonotypes between healthy human individuals (dated by TCRdb to 2019 to 2021). To prepare the library, the immunoSEQ multiplex PCR assay was applied. The table was pulled from immuneACCESS by TCRdb, which kept in-frame rearrangements only. Such tables lose some clones; where checked, under half of the loss comes from unresolved V genes, and the rest has no known cause. The sample has over a million clones on record, about 80% of them singletons. The ten largest clones represent 0.6% to 0.7% of the sample. Sample: memory CD4+ T cells from PBMCs. The cell subset or site label, as the study defines it: CD45RA-negative fraction. The receptors were gathered from a man younger than 35 in good health. Some clones in this sample may be carry-over from other donors' samples.

V and J are TRBV9 and TRBJ2-2; TRBD2 might be the D (5 bases). The V end was cut by 3 bases, the J end by 7 bases, with 31 bases between. CDR3 length: 20 amino acids. The germline gives CDR1 SGDLS, CDR2 YYNGEE. The chain's CDR3 is CASSAMPPGSFSGIGGELFF. As DNA, the CDR3 is TGTGCCAGCAGCGCGATGCCTCCGGGATCCTTTTCCGGTATCGGCGGGGAGCTGTTTTTT.

Concerning this clone: Distinct nucleotide sequences in the sample also encode this CDR3. The rearrangement links TRBV7-9 to TRBJ2-4; maybe TRBD2 (6 bases). Germline-derived CDR1 and CDR2 are SEHNR and FQNEAQ (reference sequence). The V gene lost 0 bases and the J gene lost 6 bases, with 6 bases spanning the gap. There are 13 residues in the CDR3. CDR3 amino acids: CASSLAGGNIQYF. The CDR3, as DNA: TGTGCCAGCAGCTTAGCGGGGGGAAACATTCAGTACTTC.

This clone was observed many times. Other nucleotide sequences from this sample produce the same CDR3. The chain employs TRBV29-1 and TRBJ1-4; no clear D gene. The CDR3 covers 11 residues. Trimming shortened V by 8 bases and J by 14 bases, and 18 bases separated the two germline ends. Germline lookup yields CDR1 SQVTM and CDR2 ANQGSEA. The CDR3 DNA sequence: TGCAGCCCGCCGGGCCTTAGGCGTCTGTTTTTT. It codes for CSPPGLRRLFF.

To note about this clone: One end of the junction fails to match germline, which may point to a read error. The genes are TRBV6-5 and TRBJ1-4; TRBD1 aligns across 7 bases. The length of the CDR3 is 12 residues. Germline loops: CDR1 MNHEY, CDR2 SVGAGI. CDR3 amino acids: CASSTRGTVTVF. Written as DNA, the CDR3 is TGTGCCAGCAGTACCCGAGGGACAGTGACCGTTTTT.

The chain uses TRBV6-5 and TRBJ2-7; the D gene is possibly TRBD1 (5 bases). Germline V gene lookup returns CDR1 MNHEY and CDR2 SVGAGI. The CDR3 totals 13 residues. V was shortened by 5 bases and J by 4 bases, with 12 bases between the two germline ends. CDR3 region: CASSADIYYEQYF. The CDR3 DNA sequence: TGTGCCAGCAGTGCGGACATCTATTACGAGCAGTACTTC.

The V gene is TRBV7-9, the J gene TRBJ2-5; 11 positions match TRBD2. The length of the CDR3 is 13 residues. The ends lost 4 bases at V and 11 bases at J; junction bases unmatched: 6. Germline V gene data show CDR1 as SEHNR and CDR2 as FQNEAQ (reference sequence). The CDR3 nucleotides are TGTGCCAGCAGCTCTCTAACTAGCGGGAGTCAGTACTTC. Protein product: CASSSLTSGSQYF.

J is TRBJ2-2 and V is TRBV5-8; D is uncertain. Trimming shortened V by 3 bases and J by 3 bases, and 6 bases separated the two germline ends. The germline gives CDR1 SGHTS, CDR2 YDEGEE. The CDR3 length is 13 residues. This CDR3 is CASSSLDTGELFF. CDR3 in DNA: TGTGCCAGCAGCTCCCTGGACACCGGGGAGCTGTTTTTT.

The chain joins TRBV30 to TRBJ2-7; the D gene is possibly TRBD2 (6 bases). The CDR3 has 15 amino acids. The V end lost 3 bases, the J end lost 2 bases, and 17 bases lay between the germline ends. Germline values: CDR1 GTSNPN, CDR2 SVGIG (reference sequence). For the CDR3, the DNA is TGTGCCTGGAGGAGGAGGAAGCGGGCTGCCTACGAGCAGTACTTC. Protein sequence: CAWRRRKRAAYEQYF.

The J gene is TRBJ2-1, the V gene TRBV6-5; D call uncertain. The V gene's germline CDR1 is MNHEY and CDR2 SVGAGI. Trimming cost V 4 bases and J 9 bases, with 10 bases left between them. CDR3 size: 12 residues. This CDR3 is CASSWRTVEQFF. The CDR3 nucleotides are TGTGCCAGCAGTTGGCGGACCGTTGAGCAGTTCTTC.

In regard to this clone: With a far larger clone one base away, a read error is the likely cause. This chain joins TRBV7-3 and TRBJ1-1; D is undetermined. This CDR3 comprises 13 residues. Germline loops: CDR1 SGHTA, CDR2 FQGTGA. Between the trimmed V and J ends, which lost 1 base and 1 base, there was a span of 4 bases. The CDR3, as DNA: TGTGCCAGCAGCTTAAGGGAGAACACTGAAGCTTTCTTT. Translation gives CASSLRENTEAFF.

V is TRBV5-1 and J is TRBJ2-7; 9 bases line up with TRBD2. J was trimmed by 2 bases and V by 1 base; bases with no gene match: 10. Per the germline V gene, CDR1 is SGHRS and CDR2 is YFSETQ. The CDR3 is 17 amino acids. CDR3 coding DNA: TGCGCCAGCAGCTTGAGCCCAATAGCGGGAGTAACCTACGAGCAGTACTTC. As protein: CASSLSPIAGVTYEQYF.

This clone was recorded a few times. Other DNA sequences within the sample encode an identical CDR3. The chain links TRBV4-2 to TRBJ2-3, with D possibly being TRBD2 (6 bases). The germline gives CDR1 LGHNA, CDR2 YNFKEQ. V lost 1 base to trimming and J lost 4 bases, with 12 bases between them. This CDR3 spans 15 amino acids. The CDR3 here is CASSQVGGSADTQYF. The CDR3 region has the DNA TGTGCCAGCAGCCAAGTTGGGGGGAGCGCAGATACGCAGTATTTT.

This clone was seen a handful of times. The chain combines TRBV29-1 with TRBJ1-2; a possible D gene is TRBD1 (5 bases). The germline V and J ends were trimmed by 3 bases and 6 bases, with 11 bases remaining between them. The length of the CDR3 is 12 residues. Per germline, CDR1 SQVTM and CDR2 ANQGSEA. CDR3 amino acids: CSVESGDHGYTF. The CDR3 nucleotides are TGCAGCGTTGAGTCCGGGGACCATGGCTACACCTTC. Full variable domain (missing parts from reference TRBV29-1 and TRBJ1-2): SAVISQKPSRDICQRGTSLTIQCQVDSQVTMMFWYRQQPGQSLTLIATANQGSEATYESGFVIDKFPISRPNLTFSTLTVSNMSPEDSSIYLCSVESGDHGYTFGSGTRLTVV.

The chain couples TRBV29-1 to TRBJ2-7; the match to TRBD2 covers 7 bases. The CDR3 is 12 residues long. CDR1 is SQVTM and CDR2 is ANQGSEA in the germline V gene. V lost 8 bases, J lost 3 bases, and 7 bases stayed unmatched. In DNA, the CDR3 is TGCAGCTGTGGTGGGGGGGACTACGAGCAGTACTTC. It is translated as CSCGGGDYEQYF.

There are many counts of this clone. The rearrangement uses TRBV29-1 and TRBJ2-1, with 7 bases fitting TRBD1. In germline, CDR1 is SQVTM, CDR2 ANQGSEA. The CDR3 has 14 residues. V gave up 3 bases and J gave up 1 base; unmatched junction bases: 3. For the CDR3, the DNA is TGCAGCGTTGAGTGGGACAGTTCCTACAATGAGCAGTTCTTC. This codes for CSVEWDSSYNEQFF.

The V and J genes are TRBV9 and TRBJ2-7, with 11 positions matching TRBD2. J was trimmed by 7 bases and V by 4 bases; bases with no gene match: 10. The CDR3 runs 15 residues. The V gene's germline CDR1 is SGDLS and CDR2 YYNGEE. The CDR3 region has the DNA TGTGCCAGCAGCTCCCTCGGGGGACTAGCGGCGGAGCAGTACTTC. The encoded protein is CASSSLGGLAAEQYF. Full variable domain (outside the CDR3, taken from reference TRBV9 and TRBJ2-7): DSGVTQTPKHLITATGQRVTLRCSPRSGDLSVYWYQQSLDQGLQFLIQYYNGEERAKGNILERFSAQQFPDLHSELNLSSLELGDSALYFCASSSLGGLAAEQYFGPGTRLTVT.

This chain connects TRBV7-3 to TRBJ2-1; TRBD2 matches 13 bases. Germline values: CDR1 SGHTA, CDR2 FQGTGA. V dropped 5 bases and J dropped 4; count of bases not matched to a gene: 2. The CDR3 extends over 15 amino acids. The CDR3 protein is CASSGLAGAYNEQFF. The CDR3 DNA sequence: TGTGCCAGCAGCGGACTAGCGGGGGCTTACAATGAGCAGTTCTTC.

The chain links TRBV10-3 to TRBJ2-7; 11 bases are a match to TRBD2. This CDR3 is 14 amino acids long. V was pared by 5 bases and J by 4 bases, with 4 bases of the junction left unmatched. CDR1 and CDR2 (germline): ENHRY, SYGVKD. This CDR3 reads CAISPRTSGYEQYF. In DNA form, the CDR3 reads TGTGCCATCAGTCCAAGGACTAGCGGGTACGAGCAGTACTTC.

The V and J genes are TRBV19 and TRBJ2-2, with D perhaps matching TRBD2 (6 bases). Germline V lookup: CDR1 LNHDA, CDR2 SQIVND (reference sequence). CDR3 length: 16 residues. The V end lost 5 bases, the J end lost 6 bases, and 19 bases lay between the germline ends. CDR3: CASSPPTWRVAGELFF. The CDR3 DNA follows: TGTGCCAGTAGTCCCCCGACCTGGAGGGTGGCCGGGGAGCTGTTTTTT.

The V and J genes are TRBV5-1 and TRBJ2-5; TRBD2 aligns across 8 bases. V gave up 4 bases and J gave up 4 bases; unmatched junction bases: 9. CDR3 length: 15 residues. Germline lookup yields CDR1 SGHRS and CDR2 YFSETQ. CDR3 sequence reads: CASSPTPAGGETQYF. The CDR3 DNA follows: TGCGCCAGCAGCCCGACCCCCGCGGGAGGAGAGACCCAGTACTTC.

This chain uses TRBV6-5 with TRBJ2-2; 9 positions match TRBD1. The trim removed 6 bases at V and 9 bases at J, leaving 8 bases unmatched. The CDR3 length is 14 residues. Germline loops: CDR1 MNHEY, CDR2 SVGAGI. Here the CDR3 DNA reads TGTGCCAGCAGCTGGGACAGGGTGGGCCGGGAGCTGTTTTTT. Protein: CASSWDRVGRELFF.

This sequence joins TRBV7-2 and TRBJ2-7; TRBD2 matches 7 bases. Germline CDR1 and CDR2: SGHTA and FQGNSA. The CDR3 is 13 amino acids. After removal of 3 bases from V and 6 bases from J, the junction contained 5 bases not matched to a gene. In DNA form, the CDR3 reads TGTGCCAGCAGCTTGTTTCTAGCGGCCGAGCAGTACTTC. This encodes CASSLFLAAEQYF.

This chain links TRBV9 with TRBJ2-2; 10 nucleotides agree with TRBD1. This CDR3 contains 20 residues. V trimming: 4 bases; J trimming: 0 bases; junction bases outside the gene matches: 15. Per the germline V gene, CDR1 is SGDLS and CDR2 is YYNGEE. The chain's CDR3 is CASSPAEETGGYSNTGELFF. CDR3 bases: TGTGCCAGCAGCCCAGCGGAGGAGACAGGGGGCTACTCGAACACCGGGGAGCTGTTTTTT.

CDR3 amino acids: CASSQEPGSSNQPQHF. The CDR3 DNA reads TGTGCCAGCAGCCAAGAGCCGGGGTCGAGCAATCAGCCCCAGCATTTT. The chain has TRBV4-2 and TRBJ1-5; D is unclear. The CDR3 runs to 16 residues. V was pared by 0 bases and J by 1 base, with 10 bases between. The V gene's germline CDR1 is LGHNA and CDR2 YNFKEQ.

The chain employs TRBV11-2 and TRBJ1-1; the D is unclear. The V gene lost 0 bases and the J gene lost 0 bases, with 5 bases spanning the gap. The CDR3 extends over 14 amino acids. Germline CDR1 reads SGHAT; CDR2 reads FQNNGV. This CDR3 is CASSLDLMNTEAFF. CDR3 in DNA: TGTGCCAGCAGCTTAGATCTGATGAACACTGAAGCTTTCTTT.

In this sample, this clone turned up once. The chain combines TRBV15 with TRBJ2-1; no definite D call. The germline gives CDR1 LNHNV, CDR2 YYDKDF (reference sequence). CDR3 length: 15 residues. The V gene lost 5 bases and the J gene lost 0 bases, with 11 bases spanning the gap. The CDR3 is CATSLGPSSYNEQFF. DNA for the CDR3: TGTGCCACCAGCCTTGGTCCAAGCTCCTACAATGAGCAGTTCTTC. The full variable domain, its missing parts supplied by reference TRBV15 and TRBJ2-1, is DAMVIQNPRYQVTQFGKPVTLSCSQTLNHNVMYWYQQKSSQAPKLLFHYYDKDFNNEADTPDNFQSRRPNTSFCFLDIRSPGLGDTAMYLCATSLGPSSYNEQFFGPGTRLTVL.

The chain recombines TRBV6-6 with TRBJ2-1; 9 nucleotides match TRBD2. J gave up 1 base and V 2 bases, and 3 bases lay outside the gene matches. CDR1 is MNHNY, CDR2 SVGAGI, per germline (reference sequence). The CDR3 spans 16 residues. Written as DNA, the CDR3 is TGTGCCAGCAGTTACGGCGGGAGGGTATCCTACAATGAGCAGTTCTTC. Its protein product is CASSYGGRVSYNEQFF.

V and J are TRBV19 and TRBJ1-2; no definite D call. From germline, CDR1 is LNHDA and CDR2 SQIVND (reference sequence). CDR3 length: 15 amino acids. Between the trimmed V and J ends, which lost 5 bases and 6 bases, there was a span of 19 bases. CDR3 residues: CASSGLTPGIDGYTF. For the CDR3, the DNA is TGTGCCAGTAGTGGACTTACACCGGGGATAGATGGCTACACCTTC. Full variable domain (remainder filled in from reference TRBV19 and TRBJ1-2): DGGITQSPKYLFRKEGQNVTLSCEQNLNHDAMYWYRQDPGQGLRLIYYSQIVNDFQKGDIAEGYSVSREKKESFPLTVTSAQKNPTAFYLCASSGLTPGIDGYTFGSGTRLTVV.

In its sample, this clone was seen once. The V and J genes are TRBV6-5 and TRBJ1-1; the D is unclear. From germline, CDR1 is MNHEY and CDR2 SVGAGI. This CDR3 is built from 14 residues. V was shortened by 4 bases and J by 4 bases, with 13 bases between the two germline ends. The CDR3 loop is CASSSWKGGTEAFF. The CDR3, as DNA: TGTGCCAGCAGTTCCTGGAAGGGTGGCACTGAAGCTTTCTTT.

The chain has TRBV29-1 and TRBJ2-3; 9 bases fit TRBD2. CDR3 length equals 15 residues. Germline assignment: CDR1 SQVTM and CDR2 ANQGSEA. The ends lost 4 bases at V and 4 bases at J; junction bases unmatched: 9. The CDR3 bases are TGCAGCGTTGTTTCCTGGCGGGAGGGGGCAGATACGCAGTATTTT. Translation gives CSVVSWREGADTQYF.